The clone carrying this TCR beta chain was found many times. From germline, CDR1 is MNHNY and CDR2 SVGAGI (reference sequence). V dropped 10 bases and J dropped 4 bases, with 16 bases sitting between them. This CDR3 spans 13 amino acids. This sample is part of a study of T-cell reconstitution after alpha-beta-depleted transplantation in children. The library targeted TCRbeta and was prepared with unique molecular identifiers. TCRdb independently ran MiXCR on the PCR reads; one entry per CDR3 protein. The sample shows about 150,000 distinct CDR3 sequences, 8% to 10% of them seen only once. This chain uses TRBV6-6 with TRBJ1-1; D not certain. The receptor was derived from a female patient between 2 and 15 years old who had a stem cell transplant for congenital amegakaryocytic thrombocytopenia, so the T cells may come from the graft donor. The sequencing here drew on PBMCs, mostly from graft donor cells, taken 180 days after TCRalphabeta/CD19-depleted stem cell transplant. The DNA for the CDR3 is TGTGCCACCCACCTCGAGGGCAGCACTGAAGCTTTCTTT. Translating it yields CATHLEGSTEAFF.